Listed below are T cell receptor beta chains from one sample, sequenced in a study of immune evolution from preneoplasia to lung adenocarcinoma. The method was immunoSEQ multiplex PCR; TCRdb's version includes in-frame clones alone and lacks a portion of them. The repertoire has about 6,500 clones, 73% of them found once; the top ten carry around 9.1%. The sample consisted of FFPE lung adenocarcinoma in situ tissue. These receptors were collected from a donor aged 70 or older with lung adenocarcinoma. Each CDR3 is given with its conserved first and last residue. D genes are given only for firm matches. Only some rows state a clone size, as once, few, many or a class for expanded clones.

TRBJ1-4 TRBV6-6 - few CASRGGTGEKLFF TGTGCCAGCAGGGGGGGGACTGGTGAAAAACTGTTTTTT
TRBJ1-1 TRBV18 - - CASSPFGGEAFF TGTGCCAGCTCACCATTCGGGGGAGAAGCTTTCTTT
TRBJ1-4 TRBV9 - - CASSVEGTYNEKLFF TGTGCCAGCAGCGTAGAGGGGACATATAATGAAAAACTGTTTTTT
TRBJ1-1 TRBV30 - few CAWTLGLQNTEAFF TGTGCCTGGACGCTGGGACTTCAGAACACTGAAGCTTTCTTT
TRBJ1-2 TRBV5-6 - few CASSLSRPYPHYTF TGTGCCAGCAGCTTGTCCCGGCCGTACCCCCACTACACCTTC
TRBJ1-4 TRBV18 - - CASSPISQGGNEKLFF TGTGCCAGCTCACCTATTTCCCAGGGAGGTAATGAAAAACTGTTTTTT
TRBJ2-7 TRBV5-4 - few CASSPEAFSYEQYF TGTGCCAGCAGCCCCGAGGCGTTCTCCTACGAGCAGTACTTC
TRBJ1-2 TRBV9 TRBD1 few CASSAKTGDYGYTF TGTGCCAGCAGCGCCAAGACAGGGGACTATGGCTACACCTTC
TRBJ2-3 TRBV7-3 TRBD1 - CASSFLTGDTQYF TGTGCCAGCAGCTTCCTGACAGGGGATACGCAGTATTTT
TRBJ2-3 TRBV6-5 TRBD2 - CASSYSSGGSTDTQYF TGTGCCAGCAGTTACTCAAGCGGGGGCAGCACAGATACGCAGTATTTT
TRBJ2-2 TRBV19 TRBD2 - CASCEAGLAGGGDAGELFF TGTGCCTCCTGTGAGGCGGGACTAGCGGGGGGAGGAGACGCCGGGGAGCTGTTTTTT
TRBJ1-2 TRBV28 TRBD1 once CASITGGSDYGYTF TGTGCCAGCATCACAGGGGGGAGCGACTATGGCTACACCTTC
TRBJ1-5 TRBV19 - - CASSIEGGHFNQPQHF TGTGCCAGTAGTATAGAGGGGGGACATTTCAATCAGCCCCAGCATTTT
TRBJ2-7 TRBV11-1 TRBD2 - CASSRGDYEQYF TGTGCCAGCAGCCGGGGGGACTACGAGCAGTACTTC
TRBJ1-6 TRBV25-1 TRBD1 - CASSLRTGPDSPLHF TGTGCCAGCAGCCTTCGGACAGGGCCGGATTCACCCCTCCACTTT
TRBJ1-4 TRBV10-2 - - CASSRRGVATNEKLFF TGCGCCAGCAGCCGACGGGGGGTCGCAACTAATGAAAAACTGTTTTTT
TRBJ1-2 TRBV11-2 - - CASSLGIGSNYGYTF TGTGCCAGCAGCTTAGGAATCGGTTCCAACTATGGCTACACCTTC
TRBJ1-2 TRBV18 - - CASSPPGRTGGYTF TGTGCCAGCTCACCACCCGGGAGAACGGGCGGCTACACCTTC
TRBJ1-5 TRBV12-5 TRBD1 - CASGPGQGSQPQHF TGTGCTAGTGGCCCCGGACAGGGAAGTCAGCCCCAGCATTTT
TRBJ1-2 TRBV7-2 - - CASSPDRNYGYTF TGTGCCAGCAGTCCTGACAGGAACTATGGCTACACCTTC
TRBJ2-3 TRBV5-4 - - CASSLSDSDTQYF TGTGCCAGCAGCTTGTCCGACTCCGATACGCAGTATTTT
TRBJ2-7 TRBV7-2 - - CASSQERGYEQYF TGTGCCAGCAGCCAGGAAAGGGGTTACGAGCAGTACTTC
TRBJ1-1 TRBV28 TRBD1 - CASRGQANTEAFF TGTGCCAGCAGGGGACAGGCCAACACTGAAGCTTTCTTT
TRBJ2-1 TRBV7-9 TRBD2 - CASSRREASGSSYNEQFF TGTGCCAGCAGCCGCAGGGAGGCTAGCGGGTCCTCCTACAATGAGCAGTTCTTC
TRBJ2-1 TRBV6-5 TRBD2 - CASSYGGESYNEQFF TGTGCCAGCAGTTACGGGGGGGAGTCCTACAATGAGCAGTTCTTC
TRBJ2-7 TRBV18 - - CASSPAARPGLEGTYEQYF TGTGCCAGCTCACCCGCGGCACGCCCGGGGCTAGAAGGGACCTACGAGCAGTACTTC
TRBJ2-7 TRBV28 TRBD1 - CASSSTGAYEQYF TGTGCCAGCAGTTCGACAGGGGCCTACGAGCAGTACTTC
TRBJ2-7 TRBV14 - - CASSQPGRTYEQYF TGTGCCAGCAGCCAACCGGGCCGGACCTACGAGCAGTACTTC
TRBJ1-1 TRBV21-1 - - CASSKSRTEMNTEAFF TGTGCCAGCAGCAAATCTAGGACAGAAATGAACACTGAAGCTTTCTTT
TRBJ2-6 TRBV11-3 - - CASSPPLGRGGVSGANVLTF TGTGCCAGCAGCCCTCCATTGGGGCGCGGTGGGGTTTCTGGGGCCAACGTCCTGACTTTC
TRBJ2-5 TRBV27 TRBD2 few CASSPGVIAGAQETQYF TGTGCCAGCAGCCCGGGGGTCATAGCGGGGGCACAAGAGACCCAGTACTTC